The entry that follows covers one T cell receptor beta chain sequence. While infection was still active, Seattle patients were enrolled and then followed longitudinally. As handled by the study authors: Amplifying reference gene primers gave estimates of nucleated cell counts. Clones were read by immunoSEQ multiplex PCR, and TCRdb kept only the in-frame ones, dropping some. V and J calls and clone size are given by that table; D and trimming were obtained from the DNA. The sample includes roughly 340,000 clones, more than 80% of them seen just once. The sample is drawn from a study of blood T cell repertoires in COVID-19. Study context: Italy, Spain and the United States were the sources of the convalescent and acute COVID-19 samples. The cDNA or gDNA used as material had been derived from T cells, B-cell-depleted T cells, or PBMCs.

The CDR3 sequence is 18 residues long. The trim removed 5 bases at V and 6 bases at J, leaving 16 bases unmatched. Per the germline V gene, CDR1 is LNHDA and CDR2 is SQIVND (reference sequence). The TCR comes from a woman aged 25 to 39 with COVID-19, enrolled during active disease. Sequencing used peripheral blood. The rearrangement joins TRBV19 to TRBJ2-2, with 9 bases aligning to TRBD1. CDR3 residues: CASSSAFRQGDESGELFF. The CDR3 DNA sequence: TGTGCCAGTAGTTCCGCCTTCCGACAGGGGGATGAATCCGGGGAGCTGTTTTTT.